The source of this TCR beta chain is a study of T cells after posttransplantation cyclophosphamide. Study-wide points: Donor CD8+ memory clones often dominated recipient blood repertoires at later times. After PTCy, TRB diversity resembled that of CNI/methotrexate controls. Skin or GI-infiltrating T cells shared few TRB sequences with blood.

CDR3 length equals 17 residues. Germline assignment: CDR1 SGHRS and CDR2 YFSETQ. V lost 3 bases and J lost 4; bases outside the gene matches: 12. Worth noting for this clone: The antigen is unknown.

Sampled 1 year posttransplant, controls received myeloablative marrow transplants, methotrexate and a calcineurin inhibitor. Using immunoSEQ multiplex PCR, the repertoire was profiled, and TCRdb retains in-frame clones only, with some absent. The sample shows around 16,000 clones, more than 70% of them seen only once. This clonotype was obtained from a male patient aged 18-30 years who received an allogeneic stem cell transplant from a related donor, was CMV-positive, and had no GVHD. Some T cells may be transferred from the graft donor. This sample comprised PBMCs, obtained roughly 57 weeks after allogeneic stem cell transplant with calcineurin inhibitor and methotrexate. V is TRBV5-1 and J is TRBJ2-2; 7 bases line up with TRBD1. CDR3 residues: CASSSKGASSGTGELFF. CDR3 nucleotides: TGCGCCAGCAGCTCCAAGGGGGCTAGCTCGGGCACCGGGGAGCTGTTTTTT.